This T cell receptor beta chain is from a study of blood T cell repertoires in COVID-19. Study-level information: Material from acute and convalescent COVID-19 was sourced from the United States, Italy and Spain. Sources were T cells, B-cell-depleted T cells, or PBMCs; the material itself was cDNA or gDNA.

Trimming left V 7 bases short and J 8 bases short, with 12 bases between. The CDR3 length is 12 residues. Per the original methods: Nucleated cell counts were estimated from reference gene primer amplification. Profiling relied on immunoSEQ multiplex PCR, and the TCRdb table lists in-frame clones only, not all of them. V and J calls plus clone size are reproduced from that table; the DNA served to infer D and trimming. The data contain about 320,000 clones, 80% to 90% of them seen just once; the ten biggest clones take up 1.2%. This TCR was recovered from a woman between 50 and 59 years old with acute or convalescent COVID-19. The chain combines TRBV12-3 or TRBV12-4 with TRBJ1-5; D is ambiguous. Sequencing input: peripheral blood. CDR3 nucleotide sequence: TGTGCCAGCAATTATGAAATAGAGCCCCAGCATTTT. Protein product: CASNYEIEPQHF.